The present T cell receptor beta chain was sequenced within a study of shared clonotypes between healthy human individuals (dated by TCRdb to 2020 to 2022). As for the study more broadly: A few men and a couple of women, aged 18 to 49 years, made up the cohort. To increase sequencing depth and limit assay-specific biases, TCR repertoire library preparation and sequencing were carried out by different laboratories using diverse techniques. Per donor, leukapheresis produced somewhere between about 0.94 and 9 billion PBMCs. For each donor, CD4 naive and CD4 memory were each given three plates, CD8 naive was given two plates, and CD8 memory was given one plate. To estimate repertoire size and how much clonotype sharing occurs between individuals, the study deeply sequenced the blood TCR repertoires of several healthy adults. The paper as a whole reports these results and caveats: Rarefaction of sorted-subset datasets indicated incomplete sequencing despite the large sequencing depth. Naive subsets generally had larger estimated clonotype richness than memory subsets. The genetic and exposure-history diversity represented was limited by the small number of donors. Based on pairwise subsampling, the degree of clonotype sharing among donors was expected to be affected by sequencing depth. Sampling was restricted to blood, and TCR repertoires in tissues likely differ from the TCR repertoires found in blood. Sharing across a few donors was observed for approximately 5% of naive CD4, over 3% of naive CD8, about 2.3% of memory CD4, and around 0.4% of memory CD8 clonotypes. Compared with non-shared clonotypes, clonotypes shared by all four sorted-subset donors had higher generation probabilities.

The germline V gene (reference sequence) sets CDR1 to MNHEY and CDR2 to SMNVEV. V loses 6 bases, J loses 5 bases, and the germline ends lie 28 bases apart. The cysteine opens and the phenylalanine closes a CDR3 of 19 amino acids. CDR3 DNA only is kept here, 57 bases in frame from base 1. TCR CDR3 regions were amplified from genomic DNA by multiplex PCR using the deep immunoSEQ assay. Genomic DNA extracted from each cell subset was distributed evenly over all wells of several immunoSEQ 96-well plates, and each plate served as one replicate. For sorted subsets, about 200 ng genomic DNA, equal to 25,000 to 35,000 T cell genomes, was loaded into each replicate PCR. The purified libraries were quantified using a Qubit 3.0 fluorometer, sized with a Bioanalyzer 2100, and then quantified again using the KAPA Library Quantification kit. A separate single-read 150-cycle Illumina NextSeq 550 flow cell was used to sequence each immunoSEQ 96-well plate. Processing in the source paper ran as follows. Because only junctional sequences without quality scores were contained in the immunoSEQ output, filtering matching that applied to full-length reads could not be performed. To assign V/J genes and CDR3, sequences were annotated against IMGT germline references using PyIR, a Python wrapper for IgBLAST v1.9. Reads were filtered out if the reads had weak V/J assignments (E-value above 1e-6), no CDR3, stop codons, out-of-frame junctions, or ambiguous translated residues. V3J clonotypes were defined as sequences sharing the same inferred V gene, J gene, and CDR3 amino acid sequence. Percentage overlap between repertoires was calculated by dividing the number of shared unique clonotypes by the size of the smaller repertoire. Richness of each repertoire was evaluated using RTK rarefaction, the Chao1 estimator, and Recon v2.1 estimates of unobserved clonotypes. For all TCRbeta clonotypes obtained by the gDNA method from several donors, generation probabilities were computed with OLGA. TCRdb mirrors the immuneACCESS table, restricted to in-frame sequences. Some clones are absent from its copies; in checked studies, under half trace to an unresolved V gene, and the reason for the others is unknown. Clone size and V and J calls were adopted from that table, with D and trimming inferred from the DNA. This sample gives around 2.1 million clones in total; under 95% of them show up just once. The ten biggest clones cover roughly 1.8% of the sample.

CD8 naive samples were CD45RO-negative cells positively selected for CCR7, giving a CD45RA+CCR7+ population that excluded TemRA cells. The donors were healthy, HIV-negative adults who had no recently reported acute infections or vaccinations. Every donor was a Caucasian adult living in Nashville, Tennessee, USA. After blood collection by leukapheresis, PBMCs were isolated using Ficoll-Histopaque density gradient centrifugation and then cryopreserved in the vapor phase of liquid nitrogen. Purity and quantity of every magnetically sorted T cell population were checked by analytical flow cytometry. From each sorted fraction, genomic DNA was isolated and quantified by UV absorbance on a Nanodrop 2000c. Concerning this clone: It has no known antigen specificity. No per-base quality is available; no much larger clone lies one base away.

This TCR came from a man younger than 35 in good health. Some clones in this sample may be carry-over from other donors' samples. Sequencing was carried out using naive CD8+ T cells from PBMCs. The cell subset or site label on this specimen signifies: CD45RA+CCR7+. This chain is built from TRBV27 and TRBJ2-2; TRBD1 is possibly the D segment (6 matching bases). CDR3 sequence: CASSLTYWTVAKKTGELFF. The DNA is as follows: TGTGCCAGCAGCCTGACGTACTGGACAGTGGCCAAAAAAACCGGGGAGCTGTTTTTT.